This T cell receptor beta chain comes out of a study of cytomegalovirus exposure and HLA in healthy donors (dated by TCRdb to 2016 to 2017). Concerning the study at large: In an earlier analysis of 587 of the donors, around 300 Gb of sequence data and 120 million or so unique TCR beta sequences from roughly 200 million T cells were reported. An early release covering 500 to 750 HLA-typed donors comprised 250 to 350 gigabases of sequencing data and roughly 85 million unique TCR sequences. The genetic ancestry cluster associated with self-reported Caucasian donors included about 81% of the approximately 410 genotyped donors. The study aimed to test whether signatures of past pathogen exposure could be identified by cataloging public T cell receptors. Using immunosequencing, the study profiled T cell repertoires from 666 subjects and related those repertoires to cytomegalovirus serostatus. Besides the first cohort of some 670 subjects, a separate validation cohort made up of 120 or so different subjects was used. To predict cytomegalovirus infection status, the study brought together high-throughput TCR immunosequencing, statistical association of individual TCRs with disease status, and machine learning. A later analysis re-analyzed previously published TCR beta repertoires from 550 to 700 donors and added high-resolution HLA genotyping to study TCR occurrence patterns. Rather than drawing on any new phenotypic data, the later analysis identified candidate immune exposures from TCR beta sequences and the way those sequences occurred across donors. To decide whether each TCR beta V gene segment behaved as functional or pseudogenic, an earlier analysis of fewer than 750 of the donors relied on high-throughput TCR beta sequencing. Alongside the repertoire data, information on donor age, sex, ethnicity and CMV serostatus was compiled. A later genetic analysis took genome-wide SNP genotypes for about three fifths of the 666 donors and used that subset as a discovery cohort. All discovery cohort repertoires had been generated on a single sequencing platform. HLA typing covered class I and class II loci at four-digit resolution. The number of donors typed differed by locus, with roughly 629-640 for A, B, C, DRB1 and DQB1, over 500 for DQA1, some 570 for DPA1, and some 450 for DPB1. A few DR-DQ haplotypes were handled as single units for association and clustering because linkage in the cohort was strong. Across approximately 400 genotyped donors of the cohort, an average of roughly 200,000 unique TCR beta nucleotide sequences per donor were sequenced, and roughly a sixth of those sequences were non-productive. Points the paper makes about the study in general: According to a later analysis, most CMV-associated TCR beta chains appeared to be HLA-restricted, and the HLA associations seemed to be driven largely by CMV exposure. The classifier was reported to diagnose cytomegalovirus status with high specificity and sensitivity in both the original and validation cohorts. The 87-base-pair reads could not distinguish some IMGT-functional V segments, including TRBV6-2 and TRBV6-3, so those segments were excluded. Roughly uniform sequencing depth across donors was assumed in presence/absence analyses, although this assumption may not hold. In a later analysis, several top co-occurrence clusters were reported to appear linked to parvovirus B19, influenza, CMV and Epstein-Barr virus. The earlier analysis of approximately 540 of the donors excluded some 15 rarely observed V segments, including chromosome 9 orphons, because counts were too low. In a later genetic analysis, a missense DCLRE1C variant was associated with V-gene and J-gene trimming of TCR beta chains, and the association was replicated in an independent cohort. In an earlier analysis of about 540 of the donors, most TCR beta V segments were observed in productive rearrangements about 87% or about 30% of the time, broadly matching IMGT annotations. In a later analysis, TCR association rates were found to vary across HLA loci, with the most associated TCRs seen for DRB1 alleles and the fewest for HLA-C alleles. In a later analysis, around 17,000 TCR beta sequences were associated with specific HLA alleles at a false discovery rate of 0.05. A cluster of highly shared sequence variants was judged likely to represent a technical artifact of the sequencing pipeline. A few of the identified cytomegalovirus-associated TCR beta chains were confirmed in vitro to be specific for cytomegalovirus antigens. It was suggested by the authors that the approach could potentially be generalized to other disease states and immunological phenotypes. Immune exposure information for the cohort was limited to CMV serostatus. Assigning TCR associations to individual alleles was difficult when HLA alleles, especially DR and DQ, strongly co-occurred. The study listed 164 TCR beta chains as associated with cytomegalovirus. Correlated functional status among segregating V segments might be attributable to linkage disequilibrium, but an unknown experimental factor could not be ruled out. A further reported finding was that TCR beta sequences accurately predicted the HLA-A and HLA-B alleles for most subjects in the first cohort. Because some donors lacked HLA typing at each locus, the association tests relied only on the typed subset. A later analysis found that HLA-associated TCR beta chains were more clonally expanded and had lower generation probabilities than equally common non-associated chains. Most TCR sequences were observed very rarely across donors, whereas some public TCRs were present in many individuals. In this cohort, only TCR beta chains were sequenced, and detectable features were limited by the absence of alpha or paired-chain data. Compared with the 666-donor mean, donors in an Asian-associated ancestry cluster had fewer N-insertions in productive TCRs, according to a later genetic analysis.

The CDR3 measures 18 amino acids from cysteine to phenylalanine. The only DNA kept is the CDR3, 54 bases in frame from the first base. From a lookup of the germline V gene, CDR1 and CDR2 are LGHNA and YNFKEQ. V is pruned by 2 bases and J by 6 bases, leaving 15 bases of the junction without a gene match. Library creation used the immunoSEQ multiplex PCR assay. For the multiplex PCR, a mixture combining 60 forward primers for TCR Vbeta segments and 13 reverse primers for TCR Jbeta segments was used. The CDR3 region of rearranged TCR beta genes was amplified from genomic DNA with a multiplex PCR assay. The amplified TCR beta libraries were sequenced on the Illumina HiSeq System as 87-base-pair reads. In the source study's methods: A later analysis counted approximately 76 million unique TCR beta chains across the 600 to 850 repertoires, and about 10 million of these chains were shared by at least two donors. Raw reads were error-corrected and collapsed into unique sequences by a nearest-neighbor algorithm in which closely related sequences were merged to remove PCR and sequencing errors. Alignment of CDR3 sequences to IMGT reference sequences was used to assign V, D and J gene segments. For a sequence to be retained, a match of at least six nucleotides to both a V gene segment and a J gene segment was required. A rearrangement was called productive if the CDR3 had no stop codons and remained in frame with V and J, and every other rearrangement was called non-productive. Following IMGT convention, CDR3 was defined as the stretch from the second conserved V-encoded cysteine to the conserved J-encoded phenylalanine. The earlier analysis of around 640 of the donors excluded sequences that lacked an unambiguous match to a single V gene segment. In an earlier analysis of 587 of the donors, a V segment was called functional when productive rearrangements were above 56.7%, and segregating when the standard deviation between donors exceeded 5%. To diagnose cytomegalovirus status from the catalog of TCR beta chain sequences, a statistical classification framework was built. A later analysis assigned V and J genes by comparing TCR nucleotide sequences with IMGT/GENE-DB human TR gene sequences. A later analysis assigned CDR3 sequences and most-parsimonious VDJ recombination scenarios with the TCRdist pipeline. In a later analysis, each TCR beta chain was defined by its CDR3 amino acid sequence together with its V-gene family, and reads lacking a unique V-gene family were excluded. As a way to deal with suspected cross-contamination and a sequencing artifact, a later analysis dropped roughly 620 nucleotide sequences that were highly shared and had low generation probability. In a later analysis, a clonal expansion index for each public chain was calculated from normalized within-repertoire ranks of inferred template counts. Generation probabilities in a later analysis came from a VDJ recombination model fitted to out-of-frame rearrangements, and those results were checked against IGoR. In a later analysis, hypergeometric tests were used to score TCR-TCR, TCR-HLA and TCR-CMV co-occurrence, with a repertoire-size bias correction applied to TCR pairs. False discovery rates were estimated in a later analysis by permuting HLA or CMV assignments 20 times. A later analysis grouped co-occurring TCRs with DBSCAN, adding TCRdist sequence similarity when clustering within HLA-allele-positive subsets. For co-occurrence clustering, repertoires with fewer than 30,000 or more than 120,000 public chains were excluded, along with roughly 5 repertoires with anomalous nucleotide sharing. The clones in this table, taken by TCRdb from immuneACCESS, are in-frame only. Not every clone is retained; where verified, under half of the shortfall comes from an unresolved V gene, and the cause of the rest is unknown. V, J and clone size derive from that table, while D and trimming were established from the DNA sequence. For this sample the table gives 60,000 or so clones, of which less than 75% were detected only once. Of the sample, roughly 23% falls within the top ten clones.

The cohort consisted of fewer than 700 healthy bone marrow donors. At the time of sampling, every cohort member was nominally healthy, though immune exposures that went unrecorded were likely present. The donor tested CMV seropositive, placing the donor among the 250 to 350 seropositive members of the cohort. A peripheral blood sample was provided by each donor, and peripheral blood mononuclear cells were used for TCR beta sequencing. The Qiagen DNeasy Blood Extraction Kit was used to extract genomic DNA from the blood cell samples. As regards this clone: Its antigen is still unknown. The sample holds no much larger clone one base away, and base qualities are not on file.

This clonotype was obtained from a man in his fifties or sixties in good health and CMV-seropositive. The rearrangement joined TRBV4-2 to TRBJ2-3; TRBD2 agrees with 9 junctional bases. The sample consisted of PBMCs. The CDR3 sequence is CASSQSRSSGSVADTQYF. The nucleotides read TGTGCCAGCAGCCAATCTCGGAGTAGCGGGAGCGTAGCGGATACGCAGTATTTT.